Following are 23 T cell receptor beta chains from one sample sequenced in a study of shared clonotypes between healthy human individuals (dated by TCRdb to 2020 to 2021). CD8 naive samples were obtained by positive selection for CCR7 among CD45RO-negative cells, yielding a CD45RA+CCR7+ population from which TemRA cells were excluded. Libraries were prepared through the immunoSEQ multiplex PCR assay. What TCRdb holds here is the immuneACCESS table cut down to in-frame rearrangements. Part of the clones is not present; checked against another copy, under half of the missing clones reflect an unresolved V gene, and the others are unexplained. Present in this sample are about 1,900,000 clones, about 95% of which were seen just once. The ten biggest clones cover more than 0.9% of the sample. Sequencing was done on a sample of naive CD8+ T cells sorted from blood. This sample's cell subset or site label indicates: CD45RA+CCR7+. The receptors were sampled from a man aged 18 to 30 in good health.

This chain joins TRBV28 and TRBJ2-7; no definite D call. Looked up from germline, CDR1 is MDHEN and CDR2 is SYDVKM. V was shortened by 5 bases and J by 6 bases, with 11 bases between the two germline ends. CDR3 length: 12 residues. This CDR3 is CASSINAPEQYF. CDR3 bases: TGTGCCAGCAGTATAAACGCCCCCGAGCAGTACTTC. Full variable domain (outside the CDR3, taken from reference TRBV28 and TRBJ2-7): DVKVTQSSRYLVKRTGEKVFLECVQDMDHENMFWYRQDPGLGLRLIYFSYDVKMKEKGDIPEGYSVSREKKERFSLILESASTNQTSMYLCASSINAPEQYFGPGTRLTVT.

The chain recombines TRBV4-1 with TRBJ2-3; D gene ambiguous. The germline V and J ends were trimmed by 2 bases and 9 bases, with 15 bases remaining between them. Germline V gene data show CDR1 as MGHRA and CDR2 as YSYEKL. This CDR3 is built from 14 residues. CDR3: CASSQNSGSYTQYF. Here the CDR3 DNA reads TGCGCCAGCAGCCAAAACTCCGGATCGTACACGCAGTATTTT.

CDR3 DNA: TGCAGCGTTGAAAGCATTAGGCGGGGGGGCCTTGATACGCAGTATTTT. Translating it yields CSVESIRRGGLDTQYF. This chain uses TRBV29-1 with TRBJ2-3; 9 nucleotides align to TRBD2. CDR1 SQVTM and CDR2 ANQGSEA come from the germline V gene. J was trimmed by 6 bases and V by 2 bases; bases with no gene match: 12. The CDR3 runs to 16 residues.

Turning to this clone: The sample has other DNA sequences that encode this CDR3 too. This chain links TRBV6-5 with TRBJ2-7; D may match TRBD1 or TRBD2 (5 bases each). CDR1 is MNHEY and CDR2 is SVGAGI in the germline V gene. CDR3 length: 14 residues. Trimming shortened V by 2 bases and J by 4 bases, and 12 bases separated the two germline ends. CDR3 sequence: CASSYAEGPYEQYF. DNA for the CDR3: TGTGCCAGCAGTTACGCCGAGGGGCCTTACGAGCAGTACTTC.

The chain's CDR3 is CASSYTGGGAQETQYF. The CDR3 bases are TGTGCCAGCAGCTACACTGGCGGGGGAGCTCAAGAGACCCAGTACTTC. The chain uses TRBV7-9 and TRBJ2-5; 7 nucleotides agree with TRBD2. This CDR3 has 16 amino acids. Germline trimming cut 4 bases from V and 2 bases from J; bases unmatched to any gene: 10. Germline V gene lookup returns CDR1 SEHNR and CDR2 FQNEAQ (reference sequence). Full variable domain (remainder filled in from reference TRBV7-9 and TRBJ2-5): DTGVSQNPRHKITKRGQNVTFRCDPISEHNRLYWYRQTLGQGPEFLTYFQNEAQLEKSRLLSDRFSAERPKGSFSTLEIQRTEQGDSAMYLCASSYTGGGAQETQYFGPGTRLLVL.

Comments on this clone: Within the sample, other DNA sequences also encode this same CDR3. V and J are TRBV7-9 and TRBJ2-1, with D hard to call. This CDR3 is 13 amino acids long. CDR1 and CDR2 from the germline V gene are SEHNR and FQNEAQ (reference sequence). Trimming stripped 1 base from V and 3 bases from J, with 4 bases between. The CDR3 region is CASSLGNYNEQFF. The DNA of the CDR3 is TGTGCCAGCAGCTTAGGGAACTACAATGAGCAGTTCTTC.

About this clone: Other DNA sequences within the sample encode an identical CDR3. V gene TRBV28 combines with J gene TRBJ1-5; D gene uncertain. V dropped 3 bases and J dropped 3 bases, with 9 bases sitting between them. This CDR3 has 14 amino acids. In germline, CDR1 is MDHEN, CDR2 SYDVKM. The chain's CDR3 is CASSFDGNNQPQHF. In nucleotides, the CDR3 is TGTGCCAGCAGTTTTGACGGAAACAATCAGCCCCAGCATTTT. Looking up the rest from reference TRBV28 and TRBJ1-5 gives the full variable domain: DVKVTQSSRYLVKRTGEKVFLECVQDMDHENMFWYRQDPGLGLRLIYFSYDVKMKEKGDIPEGYSVSREKKERFSLILESASTNQTSMYLCASSFDGNNQPQHFGDGTRLSIL.

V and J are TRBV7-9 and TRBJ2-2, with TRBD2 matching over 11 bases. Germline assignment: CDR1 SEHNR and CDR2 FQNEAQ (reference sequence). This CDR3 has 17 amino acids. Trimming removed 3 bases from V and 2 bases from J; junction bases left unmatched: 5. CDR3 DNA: TGTGCCAGCAGCTTTAGGCTAGCGGGAGGTAACACCGGGGAGCTGTTTTTT. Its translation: CASSFRLAGGNTGELFF.

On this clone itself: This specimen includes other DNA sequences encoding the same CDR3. The CDR3 DNA is TGTGCCAGCAGCGAGAATGAAAAACTGTTTTTT. Translation gives CASSENEKLFF. This chain joins TRBV2 and TRBJ1-4; no definite D call. This CDR3 has 11 amino acids. Germline V lookup: CDR1 SNHLY, CDR2 FYNNEI. Trimming removed 6 bases from V and 5 bases from J, with 4 bases in between.

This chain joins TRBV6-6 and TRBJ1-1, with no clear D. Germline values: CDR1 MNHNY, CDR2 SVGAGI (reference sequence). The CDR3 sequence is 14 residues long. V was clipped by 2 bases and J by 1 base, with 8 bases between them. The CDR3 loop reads CASSYGSANTEAFF. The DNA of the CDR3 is TGTGCCAGCAGTTACGGGTCGGCGAACACTGAAGCTTTCTTT.

In nucleotides, the CDR3 is TGTGCCAGTAGACCCGATAACTTGAACACTGAAGCTTTCTTT. Protein: CASRPDNLNTEAFF. The gene calls are TRBV19 and TRBJ1-1; D remains ambiguous. Deletions cut 6 bases from V and 0 bases from J, with 11 bases between. The germline CDR1 and CDR2 sequences are LNHDA and SQIVND (reference sequence). This CDR3 has 14 amino acids.

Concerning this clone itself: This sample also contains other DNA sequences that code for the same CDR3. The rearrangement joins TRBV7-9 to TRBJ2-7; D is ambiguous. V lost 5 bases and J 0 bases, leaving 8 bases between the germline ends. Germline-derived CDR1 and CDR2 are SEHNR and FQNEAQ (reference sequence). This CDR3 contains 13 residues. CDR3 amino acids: CASSGESSYEQYF. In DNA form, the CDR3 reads TGTGCCAGCAGCGGGGAAAGCTCCTACGAGCAGTACTTC.

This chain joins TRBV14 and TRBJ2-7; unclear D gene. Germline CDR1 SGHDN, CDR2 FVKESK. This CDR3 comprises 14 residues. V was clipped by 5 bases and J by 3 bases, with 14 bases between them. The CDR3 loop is CASSAKARVYEQYF. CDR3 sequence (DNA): TGTGCCAGCAGCGCAAAGGCTAGGGTCTACGAGCAGTACTTC.

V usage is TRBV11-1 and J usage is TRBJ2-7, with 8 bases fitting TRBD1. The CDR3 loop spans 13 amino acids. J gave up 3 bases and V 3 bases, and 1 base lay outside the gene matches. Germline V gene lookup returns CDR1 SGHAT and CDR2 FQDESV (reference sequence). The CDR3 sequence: CASSFDRGYEQYF. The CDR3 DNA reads TGTGCCAGCAGCTTCGACAGGGGCTACGAGCAGTACTTC. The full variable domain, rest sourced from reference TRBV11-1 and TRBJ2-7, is EAEVAQSPRYKITEKSQAVAFWCDPISGHATLYWYRQILGQGPELLVQFQDESVVDDSQLPKDRFSAERLKGVDSTLKIQPAELGDSAMYLCASSFDRGYEQYFGPGTRLTVT.

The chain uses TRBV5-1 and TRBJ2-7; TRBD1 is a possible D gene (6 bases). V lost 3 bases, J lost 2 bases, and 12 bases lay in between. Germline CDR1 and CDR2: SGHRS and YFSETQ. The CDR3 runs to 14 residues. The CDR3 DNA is TGCGCCAGCAGCTCCCAGGGGATACCCTACGAGCAGTACTTC. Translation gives CASSSQGIPYEQYF. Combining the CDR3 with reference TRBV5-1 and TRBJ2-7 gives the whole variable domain KAGVTQTPRYLIKTRGQQVTLSCSPISGHRSVSWYQQTPGQGLQFLFEYFSETQRNKGNFPGRFSGRQFSNSRSEMNVSTLELGDSALYLCASSSQGIPYEQYFGPGTRLTVT.

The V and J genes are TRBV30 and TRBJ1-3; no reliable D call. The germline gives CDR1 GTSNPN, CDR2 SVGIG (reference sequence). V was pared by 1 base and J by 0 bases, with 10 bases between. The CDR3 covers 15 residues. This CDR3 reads CAWSAGVRSGNTIYF. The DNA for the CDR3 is TGTGCCTGGAGTGCTGGGGTCCGCTCTGGAAACACCATATATTTT.

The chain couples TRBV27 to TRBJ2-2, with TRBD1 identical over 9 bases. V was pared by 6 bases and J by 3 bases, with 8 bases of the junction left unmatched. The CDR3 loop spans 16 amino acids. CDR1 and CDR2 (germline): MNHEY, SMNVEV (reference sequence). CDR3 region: CASRPGQGLDTGELFF. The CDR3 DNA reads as TGTGCCAGCAGACCCGGACAGGGGCTGGACACCGGGGAGCTGTTTTTT.

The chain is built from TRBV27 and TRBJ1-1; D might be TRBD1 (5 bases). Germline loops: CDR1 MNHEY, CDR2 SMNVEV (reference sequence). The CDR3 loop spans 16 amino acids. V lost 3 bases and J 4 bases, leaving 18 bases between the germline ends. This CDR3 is CASSFSSGEEFTEAFF. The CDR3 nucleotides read TGTGCCAGCAGTTTTTCGTCGGGGGAGGAATTCACTGAAGCTTTCTTT.

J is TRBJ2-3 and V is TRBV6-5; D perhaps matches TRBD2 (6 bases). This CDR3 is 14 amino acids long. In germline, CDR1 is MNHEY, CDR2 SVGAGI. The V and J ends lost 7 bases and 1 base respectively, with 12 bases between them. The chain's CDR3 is CASMAGGGTDTQYF. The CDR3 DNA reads TGTGCCAGCATGGCGGGCGGGGGCACAGATACGCAGTATTTT.

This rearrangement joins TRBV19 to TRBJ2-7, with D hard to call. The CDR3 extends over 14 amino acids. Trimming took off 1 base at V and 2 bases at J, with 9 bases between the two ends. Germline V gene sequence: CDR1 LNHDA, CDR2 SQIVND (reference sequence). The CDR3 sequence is CASSIAGYAYEQYF. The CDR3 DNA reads TGTGCCAGTAGTATAGCTGGTTACGCCTACGAGCAGTACTTC.

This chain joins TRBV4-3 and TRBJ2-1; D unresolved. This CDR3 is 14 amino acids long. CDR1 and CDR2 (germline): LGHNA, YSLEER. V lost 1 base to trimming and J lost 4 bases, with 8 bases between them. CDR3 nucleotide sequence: TGCGCCAGCAGCCAAGGAAACCTGTACAATGAGCAGTTCTTC. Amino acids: CASSQGNLYNEQFF.

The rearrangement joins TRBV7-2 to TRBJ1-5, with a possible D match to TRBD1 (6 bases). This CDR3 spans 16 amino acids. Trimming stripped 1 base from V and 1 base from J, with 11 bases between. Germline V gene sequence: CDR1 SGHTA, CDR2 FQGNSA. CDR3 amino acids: CASSLDGGPSNQPQHF. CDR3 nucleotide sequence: TGTGCCAGCAGCTTAGATGGGGGGCCCAGCAATCAGCCCCAGCATTTT. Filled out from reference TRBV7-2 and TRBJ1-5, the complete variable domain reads GAGVSQSPSNKVTEKGKDVELRCDPISGHTALYWYRQSLGQGLEFLIYFQGNSAPDKSGLPSDRFSAERTGGSVSTLTIQRTQQEDSAVYLCASSLDGGPSNQPQHFGDGTRLSIL.

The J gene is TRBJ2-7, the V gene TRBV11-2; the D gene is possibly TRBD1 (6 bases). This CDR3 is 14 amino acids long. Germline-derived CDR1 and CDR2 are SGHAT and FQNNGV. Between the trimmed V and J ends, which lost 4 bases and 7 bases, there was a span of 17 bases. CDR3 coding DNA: TGTGCCAGCAGCTCCTCACGACAGGTCTGGGAGCAGTACTTC. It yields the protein CASSSSRQVWEQYF.